What follows are 23 T cell receptor beta chains derived from one specimen sequenced in a study of T cell changes during pregnancy in multiple sclerosis. Sequencing used immunoSEQ multiplex PCR; TCRdb keeps in-frame clones, though not all of them. The repertoire consists of 90,000 to 95,000 clones, with approximately 90% occurring once and the leading ten covering approximately 0.9%. The sequenced sample was peripheral blood, obtained before pregnancy. These receptors originate from a female donor with multiple sclerosis, enrolled in a pregnancy study.

The V and J genes are TRBV14 and TRBJ1-2; weak D call: TRBD1 (6 bases). The V and J ends lost 3 bases and 4 bases respectively, with 21 bases between them. The CDR3 extends over 17 amino acids. The germline gives CDR1 SGHDN, CDR2 FVKESK. CDR3 DNA: TGTGCCAGCAGCCATGAACCCGACAGGACCTTTGGCTATGGCTACACCTTC. This sequence encodes CASSHEPDRTFGYGYTF.

The chain couples TRBV9 to TRBJ2-7; 8 bases are a match to TRBD1. The ends lost 1 base at V and 7 bases at J; junction bases unmatched: 10. CDR1 is SGDLS, CDR2 YYNGEE, per germline. The CDR3 totals 15 residues. This CDR3 reads CASSVTAGGAGEQYF. In DNA form, the CDR3 reads TGTGCCAGCAGCGTAACCGCAGGGGGCGCGGGAGAGCAGTACTTC. Full variable domain (outside the CDR3, taken from reference TRBV9 and TRBJ2-7): DSGVTQTPKHLITATGQRVTLRCSPRSGDLSVYWYQQSLDQGLQFLIQYYNGEERAKGNILERFSAQQFPDLHSELNLSSLELGDSALYFCASSVTAGGAGEQYFGPGTRLTVT.

This chain uses TRBV7-3 with TRBJ2-1, with D tentatively TRBD1 (6 bases). In germline, CDR1 is SGHTA, CDR2 FQGTGA. There are 15 residues in the CDR3. V lost 4 bases and J 5 bases, leaving 15 bases between the germline ends. In DNA form, the CDR3 reads TGTGCCAGCAGCTCCGGACAAGGGGGACACAATGAGCAGTTCTTC. Translated, it gives CASSSGQGGHNEQFF.

This clone was seen only once. The chain has TRBV5-1 and TRBJ1-1; 10 bases fit TRBD1. This CDR3 has 17 amino acids. V lost 2 bases to trimming and J lost 0 bases; unmatched junction nucleotides: 7. CDR1 is SGHRS and CDR2 is YFSETQ in the germline V gene. CDR3 sequence: CASSLRTGGPLNTEAFF. The CDR3 DNA follows: TGCGCCAGCAGCTTACGGACAGGGGGACCCTTGAACACTGAAGCTTTCTTT. The full variable domain, rest sourced from reference TRBV5-1 and TRBJ1-1, is KAGVTQTPRYLIKTRGQQVTLSCSPISGHRSVSWYQQTPGQGLQFLFEYFSETQRNKGNFPGRFSGRQFSNSRSEMNVSTLELGDSALYLCASSLRTGGPLNTEAFFGQGTRLTVV.

The genes are TRBV6-5 and TRBJ2-1; TRBD2 agrees at 10 bases. There are 16 residues in the CDR3. Germline values: CDR1 MNHEY, CDR2 SVGAGI. The V and J ends lost 0 bases and 6 bases, in that order; junction bases with no gene match: 5. The CDR3 loop is CASSYSSGGASNEQFF. The CDR3 region has the DNA TGTGCCAGCAGTTACTCGAGCGGGGGGGCCAGCAATGAGCAGTTCTTC.

V gene TRBV5-4 combines with J gene TRBJ2-3; 7 nucleotides line up with TRBD2. V lost 4 bases and J lost 3; bases outside the gene matches: 8. CDR3 size: 15 residues. Germline V gives CDR1 SGHNT, CDR2 YYREEE (reference sequence). CDR3 nucleotide sequence: TGTGCCAGCAGCCAGCAGGCTAGCGGAACAGATACGCAGTATTTT. It translates to CASSQQASGTDTQYF. The complete variable domain, with remaining parts taken from reference TRBV5-4 and TRBJ2-3, reads ETGVTQSPTHLIKTRGQQVTLRCSSQSGHNTVSWYQQALGQGPQFIFQYYREEENGRGNFPPRFSGLQFPNYSSELNVNALELDDSALYLCASSQQASGTDTQYFGPGTRLTVL.

This rearrangement joins TRBV10-3 to TRBJ2-1, with 12 bases that match TRBD1. With 4 bases clipped from V and 7 bases from J, the junction kept 5 bases outside the gene matches. This CDR3 comprises 15 residues. Looked up from germline, CDR1 is ENHRY and CDR2 is SYGVKD. The CDR3 reads CAISGGQGAKNEQFF. CDR3 nucleotides: TGTGCCATCAGTGGGGGACAGGGGGCTAAAAATGAGCAGTTCTTC.

The rearrangement links TRBV28 to TRBJ2-7; D perhaps matches TRBD1 (6 bases). Germline V CDR1 and CDR2: MDHEN, SYDVKM. The CDR3 is 15 amino acids. V was clipped by 2 bases and J by 5 bases, with 16 bases between them. The CDR3: CASSLQGQGRNEQYF. CDR3 in DNA: TGTGCCAGCAGTTTACAGGGACAAGGGAGAAACGAGCAGTACTTC.

The chain carries TRBV15 and TRBJ2-7, with D tentatively TRBD1 (5 bases). There are 15 residues in the CDR3. Germline loops: CDR1 LNHNV, CDR2 YYDKDF (reference sequence). With 3 bases removed from V and 4 bases from J, the gap between germline ends came to 16 bases. The CDR3 sequence: CATSRAGLSGYEQYF. For the CDR3, the DNA is TGTGCCACCAGCAGGGCAGGGTTGAGTGGTTACGAGCAGTACTTC.

The chain links TRBV9 to TRBJ2-7; 9 bases are shared with TRBD2. Looked up from germline, CDR1 is SGDLS and CDR2 is YYNGEE. This CDR3 is 14 amino acids long. Trimming at V came to 4 bases and at J to 4 bases, leaving 6 bases not matched to a gene. CDR3 coding DNA: TGTGCCAGCAGCAAGGGCGGGGGGGGTTACGAGCAGTACTTC. It specifies CASSKGGGGYEQYF.

This chain connects TRBV27 to TRBJ1-5, with 8 bases fitting TRBD1. Per germline, CDR1 MNHEY and CDR2 SMNVEV (reference sequence). The CDR3 has 15 amino acids. The ends lost 8 bases at V and 2 bases at J; junction bases unmatched: 8. As DNA, the CDR3 is TGTGCCAGCCAAACCCGGACAGGGCGCAATCAGCCCCAGCATTTT. It encodes CASQTRTGRNQPQHF.

The chain is built from TRBV27 and TRBJ2-7; 7 nucleotides agree with TRBD2. The CDR3 totals 15 residues. The germline V gene encodes CDR1 MNHEY and CDR2 SMNVEV (reference sequence). The V segment lost 2 bases and the J segment 0 bases; nucleotides outside the gene matches: 4. CDR3 in DNA: TGTGCCAGCAGTTTAGCGGGAGTTAACTCCTACGAGCAGTACTTC. Protein: CASSLAGVNSYEQYF.

The chain employs TRBV2 and TRBJ2-3; 9 bases agree with TRBD2. The V gene end was trimmed by 7 bases and the J gene end by 5 bases; junction bases not matched to a gene: 10. The CDR3 contains 15 residues. Germline V gives CDR1 SNHLY, CDR2 FYNNEI. The CDR3 region is CASIIRTSVGDTQYF. The CDR3 coding sequence is TGTGCCAGCATTATTAGGACTAGCGTGGGAGATACGCAGTATTTT.

V and J are TRBV4-1 and TRBJ1-3; maybe TRBD1 (6 bases). The ends were cut back, 1 base at V and 0 bases at J, with 19 bases in the middle. The germline CDR1 and CDR2 sequences are MGHRA and YSYEKL. CDR3 length: 19 residues. CDR3 in amino acids: CASSQVFRGFIGSGNTIYF. The DNA for the CDR3 is TGCGCCAGCAGCCAAGTTTTCAGGGGTTTTATCGGCTCTGGAAACACCATATATTTT.

The chain carries TRBV6-1 and TRBJ2-1, with D unclear. CDR1 is MNHNS and CDR2 is SASEGT in the germline V gene. The CDR3 sequence is 12 residues long. Between the trimmed V and J ends, which lost 5 bases and 5 bases, there was a span of 7 bases. CDR3 DNA sequence: TGTGCCAGCAGTCCTCGTAACAATGAGCAGTTCTTC. This gives the protein CASSPRNNEQFF.

This sequence joins TRBV9 and TRBJ2-7, with 10 nucleotides matching TRBD1. This CDR3 comprises 14 residues. Germline V gene sequence: CDR1 SGDLS, CDR2 YYNGEE. V dropped 2 bases and J dropped 3; count of bases not matched to a gene: 2. In nucleotides, the CDR3 is TGTGCCAGCAGCGTTGGACAGGGGGACTACGAGCAGTACTTC. Translation gives CASSVGQGDYEQYF.

The chain joins TRBV12-5 to TRBJ2-1; 7 nucleotides agree with TRBD1. J was trimmed by 8 bases and V by 6 bases; bases with no gene match: 4. Germline loops: CDR1 LGHNT, CDR2 FRNRAP. The CDR3 is made up of 12 amino acids. In DNA, the CDR3 is TGTGCTAGTGGCCAGGGGGAAGATGAGCAGTTCTTC. This codes for CASGQGEDEQFF.

The J gene is TRBJ2-3, the V gene TRBV6-7; 7 bases line up with TRBD1. TRBV6-7 is an ORF for which the function is uncertain. The ends lost 0 bases at V and 1 base at J; junction bases unmatched: 28. There are 24 residues in the CDR3. This CDR3 is CASSYSNQGDLGAFGRSGTDTQYF. The DNA for the CDR3 is TGTGCCAGCAGTTACTCGAATCAGGGGGACCTAGGGGCTTTTGGCAGGAGCGGCACAGATACGCAGTATTTT.

The chain carries TRBV6-5 and TRBJ2-2; 7 bases map to TRBD1. The CDR3 has 15 residues. Per germline, CDR1 MNHEY and CDR2 SVGAGI. The J segment lost 4 bases and the V segment lost 8 bases, leaving 10 bases of the junction unmatched. CDR3 loop: CASGDRDVSTGELFF. Written as DNA, the CDR3 is TGTGCCAGCGGAGACAGGGATGTTAGCACCGGGGAGCTGTTTTTT.

V usage is TRBV28 and J usage is TRBJ2-4; possible D gene TRBD1, 5 bases. In germline, CDR1 is MDHEN, CDR2 SYDVKM. V lost 6 bases and J 5 bases, leaving 14 bases between the germline ends. CDR3 length: 14 amino acids. This CDR3 is CASRYQVGENIQYF. CDR3 sequence (DNA): TGTGCCAGCAGATACCAGGTAGGGGAAAACATTCAGTACTTC.

The chain's CDR3 is CASSLWTSGSGTDTQYF. As DNA, the CDR3 is TGTGCCAGCAGTTTATGGACGAGCGGGAGCGGCACAGATACGCAGTATTTT. The V and J genes are TRBV28 and TRBJ2-3, with 8 bases aligning to TRBD2. The trim removed 0 bases at V and 1 base at J, leaving 6 bases unmatched. This CDR3 is 17 amino acids long. Germline loops: CDR1 MDHEN, CDR2 SYDVKM.

The chain carries TRBV4-1 and TRBJ2-3, with TRBD1 matching 10 bases. Germline V gives CDR1 MGHRA, CDR2 YSYEKL. J gave up 3 bases and V 4 bases, and 10 bases lay outside the gene matches. The CDR3 contains 17 residues. This CDR3 reads CASSLQPRDRGTDTQYF. The CDR3 DNA reads TGCGCCAGCAGCCTCCAACCCCGGGACAGGGGAACAGATACGCAGTATTTT.

This sequence joins TRBV28 and TRBJ1-5, with TRBD1 identical over 8 bases. Trimming took 7 bases from V and 1 from J; bases not matched to a gene: 12. The V gene's germline CDR1 is MDHEN and CDR2 SYDVKM. The CDR3 is 17 amino acids. The CDR3 protein is CASTLSAGGRSNQPQHF. CDR3 DNA sequence: TGTGCCAGCACTCTCTCGGCAGGGGGCAGGAGCAATCAGCCCCAGCATTTT.